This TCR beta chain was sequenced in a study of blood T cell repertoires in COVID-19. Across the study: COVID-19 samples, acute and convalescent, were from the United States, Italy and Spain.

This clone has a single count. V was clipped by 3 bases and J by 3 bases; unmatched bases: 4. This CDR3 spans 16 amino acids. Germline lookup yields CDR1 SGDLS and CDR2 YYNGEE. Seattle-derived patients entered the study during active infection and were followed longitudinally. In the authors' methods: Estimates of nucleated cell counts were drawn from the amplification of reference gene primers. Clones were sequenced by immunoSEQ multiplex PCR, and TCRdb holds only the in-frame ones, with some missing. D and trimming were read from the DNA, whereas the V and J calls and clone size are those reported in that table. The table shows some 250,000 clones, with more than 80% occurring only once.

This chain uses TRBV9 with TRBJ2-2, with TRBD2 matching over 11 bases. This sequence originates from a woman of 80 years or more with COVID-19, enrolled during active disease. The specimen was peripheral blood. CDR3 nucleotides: TGTGCCAGCAGCGCCGGACTAGCGGGCTACACCGGGGAGCTGTTTTTT. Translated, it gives CASSAGLAGYTGELFF.